What follows describes a single T cell receptor beta chain. Its antigen remains unknown. Trimming at V came to 5 bases and at J to 10 bases, leaving 14 bases not matched to a gene. The CDR3 has 15 residues. The germline V gene has CDR1 MNHEY and CDR2 SVGAGI. This sample was included in a study of cytomegalovirus exposure and HLA in healthy donors. Study details: Roughly 89 million unique TCR sequences came from HLA-typed donors in an early release. Whole-study findings and limits: It was likely that a cluster of highly shared sequence variants was a sequencing artifact.

PCR employed 60 Vbeta and 13 Jbeta primers. Data came from immunoSEQ multiplex PCR; TCRdb stores just in-frame clones and leaves some out. Of roughly 200,000 clones in the sample, 65% to 85% are singletons; the top ten hold nearly 3%. V and J are TRBV6-5 and TRBJ1-1, with 9 bases matching TRBD1. Sequencing was done on a sample of PBMCs. This sequence originates from a woman aged 25 to 39 in good health and CMV-seronegative. The CDR3 DNA is TGTGCCAGCAGTCCCCCCGGGGCGGGACAGGGATCAGCTTTCTTT. Translating it yields CASSPPGAGQGSAFF.